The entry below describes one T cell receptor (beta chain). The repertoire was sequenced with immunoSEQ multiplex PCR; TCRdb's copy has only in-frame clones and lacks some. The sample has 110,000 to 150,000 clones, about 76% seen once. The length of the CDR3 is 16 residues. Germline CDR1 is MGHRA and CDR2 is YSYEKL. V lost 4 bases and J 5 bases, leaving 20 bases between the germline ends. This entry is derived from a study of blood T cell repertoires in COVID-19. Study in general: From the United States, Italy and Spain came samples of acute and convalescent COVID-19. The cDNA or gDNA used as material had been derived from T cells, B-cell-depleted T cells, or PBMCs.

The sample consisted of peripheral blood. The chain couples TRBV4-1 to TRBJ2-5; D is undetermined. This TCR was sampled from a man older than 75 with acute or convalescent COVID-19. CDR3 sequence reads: CASSLSPPGPRETQYF. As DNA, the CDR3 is TGCGCCAGCAGCCTCTCACCCCCGGGTCCTCGGGAGACCCAGTACTTC.